Following are 16 T cell receptor beta chains from one sample sequenced in a study of tumor-infiltrating lymphocytes in primary liver carcinoma. From around 20-30 mg of unsorted bulk tissue, DNA and RNA were co-extracted together. TCR beta cDNA came from roughly 0.45 ug total RNA, primed with a constant-region primer. It was through three nested multiplex PCR rounds of slightly modified ARM-PCR that TCR beta libraries arose. Both of the initial two PCR rounds ran for 10 cycles and employed TRBV1-TRBV30 forward primers alongside a C-beta reverse primer. TCRdb re-analysed the multiplex PCR reads in MiXCR, keeping a single row per CDR3 protein. The sample gives almost 55,000 distinct CDR3 sequences, 70% to 80% of which show up once; around 25% is in the top ten. Sequenced input: liver tumor tissue from sampling region 2. As to subset: tumor region T2, inferior pole. These TCRs come from a man aged 40-55 years with primary liver carcinoma and hepatitis B virus infection.

A word on this clonotype: One junction end disagrees with the germline gene, perhaps due to a read error. The chain recombines TRBV4-1 with TRBJ2-3; TRBD2 is a possible D gene (5 bases). The length of the CDR3 is 16 residues. CDR1 is MGHRA and CDR2 is YSYEKL in the germline V gene. CDR3 DNA sequence: TGCGCCAGCAGGCAAGACCCGAGCGGACCCTCAGATACGGAGTATTTT. Translating it yields CASRQDPSGPSDTEYF.

For this clonotype: An end of the junction does not agree with germline; a read error may underlie this. This rearrangement joins TRBV11-2 to TRBJ2-1, with 8 nucleotides matching TRBD2. Germline V CDR1 and CDR2: SGHAT, FQNNGV. The CDR3 runs 16 residues. The DNA for the CDR3 is TGTGCCAGCAGCCCTCGAGCTAGCGGGTCCTGCAATGAGCAGTTCTTC. Amino acid sequence: CASSPRASGSCNEQFF.

This sequence joins TRBV6-5 and TRBJ1-2; tentative D call: TRBD1 (6 bases). The CDR3 runs to 17 residues. Germline loops: CDR1 MNHEY, CDR2 SVGAGI. Trimming shortened V by 8 bases and J by 8 bases, and 30 bases separated the two germline ends. The DNA for the CDR3 is TGTGCCAGCGGTTCCCAAGGTGGGGCAGGGGCCTCGCGAGGCTACACCTTC. Its translation is CASGSQGGAGASRGYTF.

This clonotype was picked up a small number of times. This sequence joins TRBV7-2 and TRBJ1-2; D possibly corresponds to TRBD1 (5 bases). V lost 1 base, J lost 6 bases, and 12 bases lay in between. Germline values: CDR1 SGHTA, CDR2 FQGNSA. The CDR3 is made up of 14 amino acids. CDR3 nucleotide sequence: TGTGCCAGCAGCTTAGGGGGCGCCCTGAATGGCTACACCTTC. It translates to CASSLGGALNGYTF.

Points on this clonotype: One junction end does not reproduce the germline sequence, and a read error may be involved. This chain uses TRBV11-1 with TRBJ2-3, with 7 nucleotides matching TRBD2. Germline CDR1 is SGHAT and CDR2 is FQDESV (reference sequence). The CDR3 has 16 residues. CDR3 sequence: CVSSLGTTTQTDTLYF. The CDR3 DNA reads TGTGTCAGCAGCCTCGGGACTACCACACAAACAGATACGCTGTATTTT. Combining the CDR3 with reference TRBV11-1 and TRBJ2-3 gives the whole variable domain EAEVAQSPRYKITEKSQAVAFWCDPISGHATLYWYRQILGQGPELLVQFQDESVVDDSQLPKDRFSAERLKGVDSTLKIQPAELGDSAMYLCVSSLGTTTQTDTLYFGPGTRLTVL.

As to this clonotype: Germline is not matched at one junction end, which may reflect a read error. CDR3 sequence (DNA): TGTAGCGTTGAAAGAACTAGCGGGGGGAATAAGCAGTTCTTC. It yields the protein CSVERTSGGNKQFF. The chain recombines TRBV29-1 with TRBJ2-1, with 12 bases identical to TRBD2. The CDR3 extends over 14 amino acids. Germline V gene data show CDR1 as SQVTM and CDR2 as ANQGSEA.

This clonotype showed up many times. The J gene is TRBJ2-2, the V gene TRBV11-2; tentatively, D is TRBD1 or TRBD2 (5 bases each). CDR3 size: 15 residues. The V end was cut by 4 bases, the J end by 3 bases, with 12 bases between. Germline values: CDR1 SGHAT, CDR2 FQNNGV. The CDR3 loop reads CASSWGSGHTGELFF. In DNA, the CDR3 is TGTGCCAGCAGCTGGGGGAGCGGACACACCGGGGAGCTGTTTTTT.

V and J are TRBV6-5 and TRBJ2-7; possibly TRBD2 for D (6 bases). The V end lost 8 bases, the J end lost 2 bases, and 19 bases lay between the germline ends. This CDR3 contains 15 residues. Germline V gene lookup returns CDR1 MNHEY and CDR2 SVGAGI. CDR3 sequence reads: CASGPDTSCPYEQYF. CDR3 bases: TGTGCCAGCGGTCCCGACACTAGCTGCCCCTACGAGCAGTACTTC.

Turning to this clonotype: Since a much larger clone is just one base distant, this may be a read error. The rearrangement joins TRBV20-1 to TRBJ2-5, with D possibly matching TRBD2 (5 bases). Germline CDR1 is DFQATT and CDR2 is SNEGSKA (reference sequence). The CDR3 runs 15 residues. Written as DNA, the CDR3 is TGCAGTGCTAGAGACTCGACGGACTTACAAGAGACCCAGCACTTC. Protein product: CSARDSTDLQETQHF.

By sample share, this clonotype is medium-sized. The chain joins TRBV11-2 to TRBJ2-7; 7 nucleotides align to TRBD2. Germline loops: CDR1 SGHAT, CDR2 FQNNGV. This CDR3 spans 15 amino acids. J gave up 0 bases and V 1 base, and 3 bases lay outside the gene matches. CDR3 sequence: CASSLVGGSSYEQYF. Here the CDR3 DNA reads TGTGCCAGCAGCTTAGTGGGGGGGAGCTCCTACGAGCAGTACTTC.

There are many counts of this clonotype. J is TRBJ2-1 and V is TRBV4-1; 9 bases line up with TRBD2. The J segment lost 7 bases and the V segment lost 0 bases, leaving 4 bases of the junction unmatched. Germline loops: CDR1 MGHRA, CDR2 YSYEKL. The CDR3 contains 15 residues. Written as DNA, the CDR3 is TGCGCCAGCAGCCAAGAGTTAACTAGCGGGAATGAGCAGTTCTTC. It specifies CASSQELTSGNEQFF.

Comments on this clonotype: This may be a read error, as it is one base from a much larger clone. V gene TRBV29-1 combines with J gene TRBJ2-7; tentative D call: TRBD1 (6 bases). V was shortened by 5 bases and J by 3 bases, with 14 bases between the two germline ends. From germline, CDR1 is SQVTM and CDR2 ANQGSEA. This CDR3 contains 13 residues. This CDR3 is CSVPWAGDYEQYF. The CDR3 nucleotides are TGCAGCGTTCCCTGGGCAGGGGACTACGAGCAGTACTTC.

Worth noting for this clonotype: The conserved closing phenylalanine or tryptophan is absent in this CDR3, likely reflecting a read error. The chain combines TRBV12-3 or TRBV12-4 with TRBJ2-7; D is ambiguous. This CDR3 has 14 residues. V was clipped by 5 bases and J by 2 bases, with 13 bases between them. The DNA for the CDR3 is TGTGCCAGCAGTACCCAAAACGTGGCCTACGAGCAGTACTTA. Protein product: CASSTQNVAYEQYL.

As regards this clonotype: Since no conserved phenylalanine or tryptophan closes the CDR3, a read error is the likely cause. The limits of the CDR3 on the DNA are not certain, so only TCRdb's listed CDR3 is given. The chain recombines TRBV5-6 with TRBJ2-3; TRBD1 was called by the table and not checked on the DNA. Per germline, CDR1 SGHDT and CDR2 YYEEEE. The CDR3 is made up of 15 amino acids, end residues included. The CDR3 here is CASSIKQGYADTQYY.

This clonotype came up a few times. At one end, the junction sequence differs from germline, possibly due to a read error. The chain recombines TRBV14 with TRBJ2-5; D uncertain. Germline V gene data show CDR1 as SGHDN and CDR2 as FVKESK. The CDR3 runs 17 residues. The DNA for the CDR3 is TGTGTCAGCAGTCAAGACCACGCCCCGGAGTTCCAAGAGACCCAGTACTTT. Translating it yields CVSSQDHAPEFQETQYF.

As regards this clonotype: The junction shows a germline mismatch at one end, possibly a read error. V and J are TRBV6-6 and TRBJ1-2; D is ambiguous. CDR3 length: 14 amino acids. Per the germline V gene, CDR1 is MNHNY and CDR2 is SVGAGI (reference sequence). The CDR3, as DNA: TGTGCCAGCAGTCCGCGACCGTCCAACTATGGCTACGCCTTC. Protein: CASSPRPSNYGYAF.